In this sample, the clone carrying this T cell receptor beta chain turned up a few times. The antigen remains undetermined. The data stem from a study of cytomegalovirus exposure and HLA in healthy donors. Study-level points and caveats: For presence/absence analyses, sequencing depth was assumed to be roughly uniform across donors. Rare TCR sequences predominated, though certain public TCRs were found in many donors. Altogether, 170 or so TCR beta chains were recorded as cytomegalovirus-associated.

The PCR used 60 Vbeta and 13 Jbeta primers. Clones were read by immunoSEQ multiplex PCR, and TCRdb kept only the in-frame ones, dropping some. The table has roughly 92,000 clones, around 80% seen once; the top ten hold about 32%. V gave up 6 bases and J gave up 6 bases, with 11 bases separating them. Germline CDR1 MNHNS, CDR2 SASEGT. CDR3 length: 13 amino acids. The chain uses TRBV6-1 and TRBJ2-2, with a tentative D call TRBD1 (6 bases). The material sequenced was PBMCs. The sequence came from a man aged 45-65 years in good health and CMV-seropositive. This CDR3 is CASREQGPGELFF. The CDR3, as DNA: TGTGCCAGCAGGGAACAGGGCCCCGGGGAGCTGTTTTTT.